A selection of T cell receptor beta chains follows, all from one sample in a study of T-cell memory formation after mild COVID-19. TCRdb analysed the 5' RACE reads with MiXCR anew, one entry per CDR3 protein. Among about 180,000 distinct CDR3 sequences listed, under 20% were seen once. Sequencing input: PBMCs or a T cell subset sorted from them (not recorded which). Receptors originate from an adult woman who had mild COVID-19 (a few samples of this study predate the infection). Cell type and time point are not known. CDR3s leave out the opening cysteine and the closing phenylalanine or tryptophan. D genes are given only for firm matches.

d_call v_call cdr3_aa
TRBD2 TRBV5-1 ASSEKTSGYNEQF
NA TRBV27 ASSYRGLSNEKLF
NA TRBV5-1 ASSRQESSSYNSPLH
TRBD2 TRBV7-9 ASSLGLAGPTDTQY
NA TRBV10-3 AISDSGRGAQPQH
NA TRBV5-1 ASSLVAGSQETQY
NA TRBV20-1 SAQRSGLFREQF
TRBD2 TRBV6-5 ASSRGGGTKNIQY
NA TRBV10-3 AITLSYEQY
NA TRBV4-1 ASSQDRGRASSGANVLT
TRBD2 TRBV6-5 ASSVAGGVGMNEQF
TRBD1 TRBV6-5 ASSGRQGVNTGELF
TRBD1 TRBV5-1 ASSPGQPLYNEQF
TRBD2 TRBV12-3/TRBV12-4 ASTLAGWVTQY
TRBD1 TRBV5-1 ASSWRTGGEETQY
NA TRBV18 ASSPNGVGTEAF
NA TRBV29-1 SVYQNHYEQY
NA TRBV7-9 ASSLNPGSEAAQY
NA TRBV7-9 ASSLLGISQETQY
TRBD1 TRBV20-1 SARGTGKNSNQPQH
TRBD2 TRBV9 ASSAASGSTYEQY
NA TRBV4-1 ASSLRGHGEAF
NA TRBV5-5 ASSLVWGPTEAF
NA TRBV25-1 ASSEYRGYTEAF
NA TRBV20-1 SARVGSRGYT
NA TRBV7-6 ASSRYSYEQY
NA TRBV7-8 ASSLVEFSYEQY
NA TRBV5-6 ASSLVGGGEAF
NA TRBV12-3/TRBV12-4 ASSRNPTGDSTDTQY
TRBD1 TRBV20-1 SAGDRGIRDGYT
NA TRBV7-9 ASSPRPVGGKNIQY
TRBD2 TRBV3-1 ASSPTRSGRGYNEQF
NA TRBV12-3/TRBV12-4 ASRPNRRSGQETQY
TRBD2 TRBV5-1 ASSMGTSGEYEQY
NA TRBV27 ASSRGFPYEQY
NA TRBV10-3 AISNPQGTYEQY
NA TRBV7-3 ASSIGGGRGTDTQY
TRBD2 TRBV30 AWSVGTSVFYEQY
NA TRBV5-1 ATRGVNTEAF
NA TRBV6-6 ASSYDGRGAVEQY
NA TRBV15 ATSAGGNTGELF
NA TRBV4-2 ASSFPFQDPNGYT
NA TRBV5-1 ASSLREGLEAF
NA TRBV15 ATSRERETQY
TRBD1 TRBV14 ASSQDFGQGGNIQY
NA TRBV20-1 SAPRGNYGYT
TRBD2 TRBV4-1 ASSQPREGGGSRNIQY
TRBD2 TRBV24-1 ATSDLTSGGATDTQY
TRBD2 TRBV11-2 ASSAPGTSGAYTQY
NA TRBV12-3/TRBV12-4 ASTSLRGTDTQY
TRBD1 TRBV29-1 SESRGRADTQY
NA TRBV20-1 SAPPVPSTDTQY
NA TRBV20-1 SAPVGGVDGYT
TRBD2 TRBV6-2/TRBV6-3 ASSSRTSPVYEQY
NA TRBV7-2 ASSLQPPGPQFGSPLH
NA TRBV20-1 SAGTIRDSEQY
TRBD1 TRBV20-1 SARMAGGNYGYT
NA TRBV4-2 ASSQDGTGSYEQY
TRBD2 TRBV12-3/TRBV12-4 ASSLRGAGGSEQF